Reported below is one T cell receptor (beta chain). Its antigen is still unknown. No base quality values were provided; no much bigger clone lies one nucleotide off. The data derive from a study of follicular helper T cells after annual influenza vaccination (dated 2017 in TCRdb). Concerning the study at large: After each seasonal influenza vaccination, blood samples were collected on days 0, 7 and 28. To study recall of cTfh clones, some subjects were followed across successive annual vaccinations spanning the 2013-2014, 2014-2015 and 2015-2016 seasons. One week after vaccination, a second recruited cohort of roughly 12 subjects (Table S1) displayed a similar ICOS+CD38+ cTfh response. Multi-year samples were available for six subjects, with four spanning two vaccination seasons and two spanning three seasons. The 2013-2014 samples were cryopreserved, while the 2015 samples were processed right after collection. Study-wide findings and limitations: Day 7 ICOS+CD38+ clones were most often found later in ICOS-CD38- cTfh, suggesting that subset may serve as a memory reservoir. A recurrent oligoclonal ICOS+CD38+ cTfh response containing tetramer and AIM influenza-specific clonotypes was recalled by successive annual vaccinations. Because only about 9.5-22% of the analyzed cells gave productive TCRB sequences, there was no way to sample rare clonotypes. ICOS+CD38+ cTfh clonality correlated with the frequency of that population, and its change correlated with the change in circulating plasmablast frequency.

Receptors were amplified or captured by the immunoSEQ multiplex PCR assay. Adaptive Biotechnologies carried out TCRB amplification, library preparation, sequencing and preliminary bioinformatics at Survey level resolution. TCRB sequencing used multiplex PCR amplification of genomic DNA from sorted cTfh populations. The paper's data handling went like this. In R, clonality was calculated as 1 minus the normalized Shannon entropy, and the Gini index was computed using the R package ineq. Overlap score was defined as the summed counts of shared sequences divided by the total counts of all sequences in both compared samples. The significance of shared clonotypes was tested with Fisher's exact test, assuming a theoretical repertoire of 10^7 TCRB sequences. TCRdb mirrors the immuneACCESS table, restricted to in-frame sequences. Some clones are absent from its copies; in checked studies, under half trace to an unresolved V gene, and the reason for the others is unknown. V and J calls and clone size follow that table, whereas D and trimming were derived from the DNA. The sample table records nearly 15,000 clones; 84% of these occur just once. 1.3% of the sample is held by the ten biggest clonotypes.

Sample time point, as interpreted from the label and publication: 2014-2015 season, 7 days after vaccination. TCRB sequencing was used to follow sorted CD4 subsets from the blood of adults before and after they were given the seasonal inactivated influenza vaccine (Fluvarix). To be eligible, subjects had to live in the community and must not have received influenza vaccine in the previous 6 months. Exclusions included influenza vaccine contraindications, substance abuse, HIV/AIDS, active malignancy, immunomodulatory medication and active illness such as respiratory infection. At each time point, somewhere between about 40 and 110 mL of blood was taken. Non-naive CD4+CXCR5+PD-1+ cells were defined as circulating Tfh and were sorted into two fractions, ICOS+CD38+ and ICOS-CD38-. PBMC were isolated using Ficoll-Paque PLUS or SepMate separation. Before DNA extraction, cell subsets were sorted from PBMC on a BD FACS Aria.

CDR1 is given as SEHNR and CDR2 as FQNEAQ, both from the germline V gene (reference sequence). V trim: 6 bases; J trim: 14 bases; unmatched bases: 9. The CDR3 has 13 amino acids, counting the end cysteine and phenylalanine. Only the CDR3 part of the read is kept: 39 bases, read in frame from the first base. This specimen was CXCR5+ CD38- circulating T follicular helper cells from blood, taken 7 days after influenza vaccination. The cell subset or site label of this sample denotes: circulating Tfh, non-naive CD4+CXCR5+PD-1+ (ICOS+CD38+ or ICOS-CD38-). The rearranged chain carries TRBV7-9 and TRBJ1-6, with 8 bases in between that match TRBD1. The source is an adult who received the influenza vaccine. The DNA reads TGTGCCAGCAGGGGGACAGGACCCGGGGCCCTCCACTTT. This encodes CASRGTGPGALHF.